The 30 T cell receptor beta chains reported below all come from one sample, sequenced in a study of blood T cell repertoires in COVID-19. Clones were read by immunoSEQ multiplex PCR, and TCRdb kept only the in-frame ones, dropping some. The sample includes a few hundred thousand clones, 80% to 90% of them seen just once. Specimen: PBMCs or T cells enriched from blood (not recorded which). Receptor source: a young man who had recovered from COVID-19.

The chain carries TRBV19 and TRBJ1-1; D remains unclear. V gave up 1 base and J gave up 1 base, with 7 bases separating them. CDR1 is LNHDA and CDR2 is SQIVND in the germline V gene (reference sequence). The CDR3 extends over 14 amino acids. As DNA, the CDR3 is TGTGCCAGTAGTATAGCAACCGGGAACACTGAAGCTTTCTTT. Residues: CASSIATGNTEAFF.

This sequence joins TRBV7-2 and TRBJ1-5, with 8 nucleotides matching TRBD1. The germline CDR1 and CDR2 sequences are SGHTA and FQGNSA. V was pared by 0 bases and J by 4 bases, with 5 bases of the junction left unmatched. The CDR3 runs 16 residues. CDR3 nucleotide sequence: TGTGCCAGCAGCTTAGCAAGTTGGACAGGGAATCAGCCCCAGCATTTT. Protein: CASSLASWTGNQPQHF. The full variable domain, with the rest looked up from reference TRBV7-2 and TRBJ1-5, is GAGVSQSPSNKVTEKGKDVELRCDPISGHTALYWYRQSLGQGLEFLIYFQGNSAPDKSGLPSDRFSAERTGGSVSTLTIQRTQQEDSAVYLCASSLASWTGNQPQHFGDGTRLSIL.

The CDR3 sequence is CASRPVGDRETGELFF. The CDR3 region has the DNA TGTGCCAGCAGACCCGTTGGGGACAGGGAAACCGGGGAGCTGTTTTTT. The chain has TRBV6-6 and TRBJ2-2, with 9 bases fitting TRBD1. Germline-derived CDR1 and CDR2 are MNHNY and SVGAGI (reference sequence). The CDR3 is 16 residues long. Unmatched junction bases numbered 10, after V lost 6 bases and J lost 5 bases.

The chain recombines TRBV6-5 with TRBJ2-2; TRBD1 matches 9 bases. Germline V gene data show CDR1 as MNHEY and CDR2 as SVGAGI. The V gene end was trimmed by 6 bases and the J gene end by 0 bases; junction bases not matched to a gene: 2. The CDR3 runs 15 residues. CDR3 bases: TGTGCCAGCAGGACAGGGGGGACGAACACCGGGGAGCTGTTTTTT. Its translation is CASRTGGTNTGELFF.

The chain uses TRBV7-2 and TRBJ2-3, with TRBD2 matching over 12 bases. Germline V gene lookup returns CDR1 SGHTA and CDR2 FQGNSA. This CDR3 region has 19 residues. Trimming removed 0 bases from V and 0 bases from J; junction bases left unmatched: 7. CDR3 protein: CASSLASSSGRGSTDTQYF. CDR3 in DNA: TGTGCCAGCAGCTTAGCGAGTTCTAGCGGGAGGGGTAGCACAGATACGCAGTATTTT.

This clone was seen a single time. The chain links TRBV14 to TRBJ2-5; no clear D gene. Germline lookup yields CDR1 SGHDN and CDR2 FVKESK. The ends were cut back, 4 bases at V and 7 bases at J, with 10 bases in the middle. This CDR3 comprises 12 residues. DNA for the CDR3: TGTGCCAGCAGCCCGCAAGCGTGGACCCAGTACTTC. It specifies CASSPQAWTQYF.

In the case of this clone: The sample has other DNA sequences that encode this CDR3 too. J is TRBJ2-7 and V is TRBV7-9; weak D call: TRBD1 (5 bases). V was trimmed by 4 bases and J by 0 bases, leaving 10 bases between them. Germline CDR1 reads SEHNR; CDR2 reads FQNEAQ (reference sequence). The length of the CDR3 is 14 residues. CDR3: CASSSLRGSYEQYF. DNA for the CDR3: TGTGCCAGCAGCTCCCTTAGGGGCTCCTACGAGCAGTACTTC.

The rearrangement uses TRBV12-5 and TRBJ2-2, with D perhaps TRBD2 (5 bases). The CDR3 totals 16 residues. Germline loops: CDR1 LGHNT, CDR2 FRNRAP. The V end was cut by 2 bases, the J end by 5 bases, with 15 bases between. CDR3 residues: CASGLSPGSGTGELFF. As DNA, the CDR3 is TGTGCTAGTGGTTTGTCGCCGGGGAGTGGGACCGGGGAGCTGTTTTTT.

The chain employs TRBV11-1 and TRBJ2-1; 11 nucleotides align to TRBD1. This CDR3 is 16 amino acids long. Germline trimming cut 2 bases from V and 8 bases from J; bases unmatched to any gene: 8. Germline loops: CDR1 SGHAT, CDR2 FQDESV (reference sequence). CDR3 sequence reads: CASSLSAPGQGDEQFF. CDR3 DNA: TGTGCCAGCAGCTTATCCGCCCCGGGACAGGGGGATGAGCAGTTCTTC.

The J gene is TRBJ1-4, the V gene TRBV7-3; D remains unclear. The germline CDR1 and CDR2 sequences are SGHTA and FQGTGA. The CDR3 length is 14 residues. V was shortened by 2 bases and J by 7 bases, with 11 bases between the two germline ends. CDR3 loop: CASSLSGFGEKLFF. The CDR3 coding sequence is TGTGCCAGCAGCTTATCGGGATTTGGTGAAAAACTGTTTTTT.

This clone was seen more than once but under ten times. V gene TRBV25-1 combines with J gene TRBJ1-2; TRBD1 agrees at 8 bases. V lost 2 bases to trimming and J lost 1 base; unmatched junction nucleotides: 9. Germline V lookup: CDR1 MGHDK, CDR2 SYGVNS. CDR3 length: 17 residues. The CDR3 spells CASSEDGRGPGNYGYTF. CDR3 nucleotides: TGTGCCAGCAGTGAAGATGGCAGGGGGCCGGGTAACTATGGCTACACCTTC.

This chain uses TRBV7-8 with TRBJ1-1; 7 bases agree with TRBD1. This CDR3 is built from 15 residues. Germline CDR1 is SGHVS and CDR2 is FQNEAQ. Trimming at V came to 3 bases and at J to 4 bases, leaving 8 bases not matched to a gene. CDR3 in amino acids: CASSFSSQGSTEAFF. As DNA, the CDR3 is TGTGCCAGCAGCTTTAGCTCACAGGGGTCCACTGAAGCTTTCTTT.

This clone has just a few counts. CDR3: CASSRGQGSHQPQHF. The CDR3 DNA sequence: TGTGCCAGCAGCCGGGGACAGGGCTCGCATCAGCCCCAGCATTTT. J is TRBJ1-5 and V is TRBV7-8; 9 bases line up with TRBD1. CDR3 length: 15 amino acids. Germline V CDR1 and CDR2: SGHVS, FQNEAQ. Trimming removed 5 bases from V and 5 bases from J; junction bases left unmatched: 7.

The V call is TRBV3-1 (or the pseudogene TRBV3-2), the J call TRBJ2-7; TRBD1 aligns across 10 bases. The J segment lost 5 bases and the V segment lost 3 bases, leaving 4 bases of the junction unmatched. The CDR3 sequence is 14 residues long. The germline V gene encodes CDR1 LGHDT and CDR2 YNNKEL (reference sequence). The CDR3 sequence is CASSQRQGAHEQYF. The CDR3 DNA is TGTGCCAGCAGCCAGCGACAGGGGGCTCACGAGCAGTACTTC.

The V gene is TRBV19, the J gene TRBJ2-3; D unresolved. The CDR3 length is 13 residues. Trimming left V 0 bases short and J 3 bases short, with 4 bases between. Per germline, CDR1 LNHDA and CDR2 SQIVND (reference sequence). The CDR3 nucleotides read TGTGCCAGTAGTATAGAAATAACAGATACGCAGTATTTT. It is translated as CASSIEITDTQYF.

The chain joins TRBV30 to TRBJ2-1, with TRBD2 matching over 8 bases. The CDR3 has 13 residues. Unmatched junction bases numbered 5, after V lost 5 bases and J lost 5 bases. From germline, CDR1 is GTSNPN and CDR2 SVGIG (reference sequence). This CDR3 is CAWEGLEHNEQFF. CDR3 nucleotides: TGTGCCTGGGAGGGACTAGAGCACAATGAGCAGTTCTTC.

CDR3 nucleotide sequence: TGTGCCAGCAGCTTTAGGTCCGGGACAGGGTATGGCTACACCTTC. Its protein product is CASSFRSGTGYGYTF. The rearrangement uses TRBV7-8 and TRBJ1-2; TRBD1 aligns across 9 bases. The V and J ends lost 3 bases and 5 bases, in that order; junction bases with no gene match: 7. In germline, CDR1 is SGHVS, CDR2 FQNEAQ. The CDR3 totals 15 residues.

The chain couples TRBV5-1 to TRBJ2-3; perhaps TRBD2 as D (5 bases). This CDR3 is built from 15 residues. Germline V gene sequence: CDR1 SGHRS, CDR2 YFSETQ. Deletions cut 4 bases from V and 3 bases from J, with 15 bases between. The CDR3 region is CASSRRTGETDTQYF. DNA of the CDR3: TGCGCCAGCAGCCGTCGGACTGGAGAGACAGATACGCAGTATTTT.

This sequence joins TRBV4-1 and TRBJ2-5; D not resolved. Germline CDR1 MGHRA, CDR2 YSYEKL. Trimming shortened V by 3 bases and J by 2 bases, and 13 bases separated the two germline ends. This CDR3 has 15 amino acids. CDR3 DNA sequence: TGCGCCAGCAGCCAGACCCCGGGTAGGCAAGAGACCCAGTACTTC. It is translated as CASSQTPGRQETQYF.

This clone showed up just once. The gene calls are TRBV2 and TRBJ2-3, with TRBD2 as a possible D gene (7 bases). Germline CDR1 is SNHLY and CDR2 is FYNNEI. The CDR3 sequence is 14 residues long. With 6 bases removed from V and 4 bases from J, the gap between germline ends came to 14 bases. The DNA of the CDR3 is TGTGCCAGCAGGCGGAGGGAGGGGGCAGATACGCAGTATTTT. This codes for CASRRREGADTQYF.

The V call is TRBV4-1, the J call TRBJ1-2, with D unresolved. V gave up 4 bases and J gave up 8 bases, with 11 bases separating them. CDR3 length: 12 residues. CDR1 and CDR2 from the germline V gene are MGHRA and YSYEKL. The CDR3 sequence is CASSLRGRGYTF. The CDR3 bases are TGCGCCAGCAGCCTTAGAGGTCGGGGCTACACCTTC.

The chain has TRBV5-1 and TRBJ2-6, with D perhaps matching TRBD1 (6 bases). Germline CDR1 reads SGHRS; CDR2 reads YFSETQ. V gave up 5 bases and J gave up 2 bases, with 8 bases separating them. The CDR3 length is 14 residues. This CDR3 reads CASRPGAGANVLTF. The CDR3 DNA sequence: TGCGCCAGCAGGCCAGGGGCTGGGGCCAACGTCCTGACTTTC.

The CDR3 coding sequence is TGTGCCAGCAGCCCATCGGGACAGGGGGCTGAGGGCTACACCTTC. Amino acids: CASSPSGQGAEGYTF. The chain is built from TRBV5-4 and TRBJ1-2, with 12 bases lining up with TRBD1. The CDR3 runs 15 residues. V lost 4 bases to trimming and J lost 8 bases; unmatched junction nucleotides: 9. Germline CDR1 reads SGHNT; CDR2 reads YYREEE (reference sequence).

The V gene is TRBV5-1, the J gene TRBJ2-5; D unresolved. V shed 0 bases and J shed 7 bases, with 10 bases lying between them. Looked up from germline, CDR1 is SGHRS and CDR2 is YFSETQ. This CDR3 has 13 residues. The CDR3 here is CASSLANIATQYF. The DNA of the CDR3 is TGCGCCAGCAGCTTGGCCAACATAGCGACCCAGTACTTC.

The CDR3: CASSIGGQGIISPLHF. The CDR3 nucleotides are TGTGCCAGTAGTATTGGGGGACAGGGGATTATTTCACCCCTCCACTTT. This chain connects TRBV19 to TRBJ1-6; 10 nucleotides align to TRBD1. CDR3 size: 16 residues. Germline CDR1 is LNHDA and CDR2 is SQIVND (reference sequence). After removal of 3 bases from V and 9 bases from J, the junction contained 8 bases not matched to a gene.

The V and J genes are TRBV27 and TRBJ1-2; a possible D gene is TRBD1 (5 bases). The CDR3 has 13 amino acids. Germline values: CDR1 MNHEY, CDR2 SMNVEV (reference sequence). V dropped 0 bases and J dropped 8 bases, with 10 bases sitting between them. Here the CDR3 reads CASSLSGGEGYTF. The CDR3 coding sequence is TGTGCCAGCAGTTTATCGGGGGGAGAAGGCTACACCTTC.

The chain joins TRBV7-9 to TRBJ1-4; D is unresolved. The V gene's germline CDR1 is SEHNR and CDR2 FQNEAQ (reference sequence). The CDR3 runs 15 residues. Trimming removed 3 bases at V and 8 bases at J, with 16 bases between. In nucleotides, the CDR3 is TGTGCCAGCAGCTTGTCCCTCGGGTTCGGGGAAAAACTGTTTTTT. The encoded protein is CASSLSLGFGEKLFF.

The chain uses TRBV7-6 and TRBJ1-6; tentative D call: TRBD1 (6 bases). Deletions cut 5 bases from V and 7 bases from J, with 18 bases between. CDR1 is SGHVS, CDR2 FNYEAQ, per germline. There are 16 residues in the CDR3. CDR3 DNA: TGTGCCAGCAGCCCGACGGCTAGGGGGATGAATTCACCCCTCCACTTT. Translated, it gives CASSPTARGMNSPLHF.

The chain carries TRBV3-1 (or the pseudogene TRBV3-2) and TRBJ1-1, with unresolved D. The germline V gene has CDR1 LGHDT and CDR2 YNNKEL (reference sequence). The CDR3 loop spans 18 amino acids. V dropped 0 bases and J dropped 0 bases, with 17 bases sitting between them. The CDR3 coding sequence is TGTGCCAGCAGCCAAGAAATCGCGAGCGACGATTTGAACACTGAAGCTTTCTTT. Translating it yields CASSQEIASDDLNTEAFF.

The chain combines TRBV5-1 with TRBJ2-1; possible D gene TRBD2, 6 bases. The CDR3 spans 17 residues. V dropped 1 base and J dropped 0 bases, with 14 bases sitting between them. Germline V lookup: CDR1 SGHRS, CDR2 YFSETQ. In DNA form, the CDR3 reads TGCGCCAGCAGCTTGAGGTTCGGGGGAAGCTCCTACAATGAGCAGTTCTTC. This gives the protein CASSLRFGGSSYNEQFF.